This T cell receptor (beta chain) was identified in a study of vaccination effects on CD4 cells after COVID-19 (dated by TCRdb to 2021 to 2024). About the study as a whole: Each participant received two doses of an mRNA SARS-CoV-2 vaccine, either BNT162b2 or mRNA-1273. In both COVID-19 convalescent patients and infection-naive vaccine recipients, the study compared SARS-CoV-2 spike-specific CD4+ TCR repertoires from before mRNA vaccination with those from after it. The full study included ten to eleven COVID-19 convalescent patients and a few SARS-CoV-2-naive healthy vaccine recipients. Cultures from other donors in the study were sequenced using the Oncomine TCR Beta short-read assay on an Illumina iSeq 100. Findings and caveats that apply to the study as a whole: Limitations of the study were the small number of convalescent patients and the absence of early post-infection timepoints. In healthy vaccine recipients, vaccine-induced clones were almost all SARS-CoV-2 mono-reactive, with only 1 of 255 cross-reactive with common cold coronaviruses. Clones induced by infection and clones induced by vaccination both contracted markedly at late timepoints after vaccination, which fits with T cell responses waning over time.

Points on this clone: The clone's antigen remains unknown. No qualities accompany the bases; no much larger clone lies one base away.

Library construction relied on the immunoSEQ multiplex PCR assay. DNA from the cultured, isolated CD4+ T cells was subjected to TCR beta CDR3 sequencing. The study's own analysis went as follows. Non-productive TCR sequences were removed and reads were trimmed to the CDR3 region, keeping CDR3s of at least 7 amino acids. Antigen-specific clonotypes were identified with the MANAFEST web app by comparing expansion in peptide wells against reference cultures. To count as positive, a clone had to show expansion at FDR<0.05 compared with the reference and with all other wells, an odds ratio above 5, and a frequency above 0.1% in two replicate wells. Cross-reactive clonotypes were defined as significantly expanded in SARS-CoV-2 spike wells and in at least one common cold coronavirus spike condition. CDR3 similarity was assessed by Levenshtein distance with the stringdist R package, and unrooted trees were built with ape in R 3.6.1. This is the immuneACCESS table as TCRdb keeps it, with only in-frame sequences that have V and J called. A part of the clones is gone; compared with another copy, unresolved V genes explain less than half, and the rest is unexplained. V, J and clone size reflect that table, while D and trimming were determined from the DNA. Within this sample are about 55,000 clones, with about two thirds of them counted one time only. The top ten clonotypes cover about 17% of the sample.

To identify antigen-specific CD4+ T cell clonotypes by their expansion, the ViraFEST assay first stimulated PBMC with viral peptide pools and then applied TCR sequencing. After approximately 11 days of culture, CD4+ T cells were isolated with the EasySep CD4+ T cell isolation kit. None of the healthy vaccine recipients had a prior SARS-CoV-2 infection, which was confirmed by nucleocapsid antibody tests that came back negative both before and after vaccination. Each well held under 2.5 million PBMC cultured in IMDM containing around 5% human AB serum, 8 to 10 IU/ml IL-2 and gentamicin, along with approximately 10 ug/ml peptides. Half of the culture medium was replaced with fresh IL-2-containing medium on days 3 and 7. Unless otherwise noted, each peptide stimulation condition was cultured in triplicate wells. Using Ficoll-Paque Plus gradient centrifugation, PBMC were separated from whole blood and then either used fresh or cryopreserved at -140C. The spike proteins of SARS-CoV-2 and of the common cold coronaviruses HCoV-NL63, HCoV-OC43 and HCoV-229E were spanned by overlapping peptide pools. The QIAamp micro DNA kit was used to extract genomic DNA from the cultured CD4+ T cells.

The sample was CD4+ T cells from PBMCs cultured with SARS-CoV-2 spike peptides, taken before COVID-19 vaccination. In the paper's terms, the cell subset or site label means: SARS-CoV-2 spike overlapping peptide pool stimulation. The source of this sequence is a human donor who received a COVID-19 vaccine.

The CDR3 loop reads CASSPLAGGLTDTQYF. The nucleotides are TGTGCCAGCAGCCCACTAGCGGGGGGCCTCACAGATACGCAGTATTTT. The sequence links TRBV7-2 to TRBJ2-3, and 12 junctional nucleotides match TRBD2. Trimmed from V: 5 bases; trimmed from J: 2 bases; junction bases lacking a gene match: 5. Reading the germline V gene gives CDR1 SGHTA and CDR2 FQGNSA. From cysteine to phenylalanine, the CDR3 is 16 amino acids long. Just the 48-base CDR3 DNA is kept, in frame starting at base 1.